The TCR beta chain under discussion was sequenced for a study of beta chain features in type 1 diabetes. Germline-derived CDR1 and CDR2 are SQVTM and ANQGSEA. CDR3 size: 15 residues. Trimming removed 4 bases from V and 5 bases from J; junction bases left unmatched: 7. Based on CD45RO/CCR7/CD25/CD127/CD95/CD27, CD4+ regulatory, stem cell-like memory, naive and central memory cells were sorted. TCRB transcripts that were expressed got sequenced, as all of the isolated RNA had been reverse transcribed. Measured with immunoSEQ multiplex PCR; TCRdb has only the in-frame clones, and not every one. The sample shows hundreds of thousands of clones, 68% of them seen only once.

The TCR sequence derives from a man between 25 and 39 years old in good health. The sample was naive CD4+ T cells from blood. The chain couples TRBV29-1 to TRBJ2-2; 10 bases are shared with TRBD1. The CDR3 reads CSVAAGTGATGELFF. The CDR3 region has the DNA TGCAGCGTTGCGGCAGGGACAGGGGCTACCGGGGAGCTGTTTTTT.